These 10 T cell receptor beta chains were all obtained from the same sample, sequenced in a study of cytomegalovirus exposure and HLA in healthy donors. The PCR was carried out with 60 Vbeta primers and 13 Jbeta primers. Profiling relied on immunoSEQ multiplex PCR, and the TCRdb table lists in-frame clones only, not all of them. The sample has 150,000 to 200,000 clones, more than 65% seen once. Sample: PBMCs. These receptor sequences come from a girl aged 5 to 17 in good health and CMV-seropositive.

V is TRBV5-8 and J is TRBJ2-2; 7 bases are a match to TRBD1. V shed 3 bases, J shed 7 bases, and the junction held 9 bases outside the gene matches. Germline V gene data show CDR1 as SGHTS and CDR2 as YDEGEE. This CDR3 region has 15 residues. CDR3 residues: CASSYQGESGGELFF. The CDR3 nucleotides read TGTGCCAGCAGCTATCAGGGGGAGTCGGGCGGGGAGCTGTTTTTT. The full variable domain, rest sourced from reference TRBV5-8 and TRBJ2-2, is EAGVTQSPTHLIKTRGQQATLRCSPISGHTSVYWYQQALGLGLQFLLWYDEGEERNRGNFPPRFSGRQFPNYSSELNVNALELEDSALYLCASSYQGESGGELFFGEGSRLTVL.

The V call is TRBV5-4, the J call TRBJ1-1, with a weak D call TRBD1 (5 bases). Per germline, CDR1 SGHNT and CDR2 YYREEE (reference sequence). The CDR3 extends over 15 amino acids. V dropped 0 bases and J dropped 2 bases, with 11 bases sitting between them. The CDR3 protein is CASSLADRLNTEAFF. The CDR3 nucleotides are TGTGCCAGCAGCTTGGCCGACAGATTAAACACTGAAGCTTTCTTT.

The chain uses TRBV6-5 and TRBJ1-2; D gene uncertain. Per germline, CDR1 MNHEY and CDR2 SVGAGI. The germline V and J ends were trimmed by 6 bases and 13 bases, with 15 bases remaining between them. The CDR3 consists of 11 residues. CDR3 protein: CASSHNHRSTF. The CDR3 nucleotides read TGTGCCAGCAGCCATAACCACCGGAGCACCTTC.

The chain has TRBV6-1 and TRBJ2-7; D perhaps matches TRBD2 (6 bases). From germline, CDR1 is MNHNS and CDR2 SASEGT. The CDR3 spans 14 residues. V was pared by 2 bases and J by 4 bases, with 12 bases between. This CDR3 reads CASSEFGGGYEQYF. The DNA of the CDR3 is TGTGCCAGCAGTGAATTTGGTGGGGGGTACGAGCAGTACTTC.

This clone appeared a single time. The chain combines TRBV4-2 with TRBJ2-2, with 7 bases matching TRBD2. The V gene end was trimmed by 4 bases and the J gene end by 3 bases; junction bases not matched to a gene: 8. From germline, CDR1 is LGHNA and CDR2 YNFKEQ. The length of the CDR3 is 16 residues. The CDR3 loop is CASSPKRGSDTGELFF. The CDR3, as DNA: TGTGCCAGCAGCCCAAAGCGGGGAAGCGACACCGGGGAGCTGTTTTTT.

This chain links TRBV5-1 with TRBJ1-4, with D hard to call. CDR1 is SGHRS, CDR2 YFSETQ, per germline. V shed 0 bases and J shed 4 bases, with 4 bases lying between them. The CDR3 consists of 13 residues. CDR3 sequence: CASSLVSNEKLFF. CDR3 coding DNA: TGCGCCAGCAGCTTGGTTAGTAATGAAAAACTGTTTTTT. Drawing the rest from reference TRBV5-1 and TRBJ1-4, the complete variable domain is KAGVTQTPRYLIKTRGQQVTLSCSPISGHRSVSWYQQTPGQGLQFLFEYFSETQRNKGNFPGRFSGRQFSNSRSEMNVSTLELGDSALYLCASSLVSNEKLFFGSGTQLSVL.

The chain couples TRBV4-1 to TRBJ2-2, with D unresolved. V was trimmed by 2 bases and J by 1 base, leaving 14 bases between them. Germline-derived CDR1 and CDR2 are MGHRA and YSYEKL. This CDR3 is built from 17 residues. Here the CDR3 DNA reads TGCGCCAGCAGCCAACCTGAAGCCCCCGGGAACACCGGGGAGCTGTTTTTT. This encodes CASSQPEAPGNTGELFF.

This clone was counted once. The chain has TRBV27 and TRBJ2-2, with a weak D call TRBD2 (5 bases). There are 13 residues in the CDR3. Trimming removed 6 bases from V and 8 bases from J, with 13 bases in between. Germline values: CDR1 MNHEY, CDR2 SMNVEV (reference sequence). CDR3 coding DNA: TGTGCCAGCAGGCAATGGGGAGAAGGGGAGCTGTTTTTT. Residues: CASRQWGEGELFF.

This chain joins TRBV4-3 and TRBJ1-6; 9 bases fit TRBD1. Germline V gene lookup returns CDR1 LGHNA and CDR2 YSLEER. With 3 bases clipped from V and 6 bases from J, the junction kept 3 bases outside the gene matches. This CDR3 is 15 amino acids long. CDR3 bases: TGCGCCAGCAGCCAGACGGGACAGGGTAATTCACCCCTCCACTTT. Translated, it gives CASSQTGQGNSPLHF.

CDR3 sequence reads: CASSLRTGDTGELFF. CDR3 DNA sequence: TGCGCCAGCAGCCTCAGGACAGGGGATACCGGGGAGCTGTTTTTT. This sequence joins TRBV5-1 and TRBJ2-2; 9 nucleotides line up with TRBD1. Germline CDR1 and CDR2: SGHRS and YFSETQ. Germline trimming cut 4 bases from V and 5 bases from J; bases unmatched to any gene: 6. The CDR3 has 15 residues.